Included here is one T cell receptor (beta chain) sequence, with context. The sequence runs out 3 residues before the end of the CDR3; the remainder is reconstructed from the germline J gene. The sample originates from a study of T cells in women clearing cervical HPV infection. The assay was immunoSEQ multiplex PCR, and TCRdb's table has in-frame clones only and misses some. Recorded for this sample: roughly 15,000 clones. The CDR3 is 18 amino acids. V shed 3 bases, J shed 1 base, and the junction held 7 bases outside the gene matches. In germline, CDR1 is LNHDA, CDR2 SQIVND (reference sequence). This TCR came from a woman aged 18-70 years with a cervical HPV16 infection that either progressed to CIN3+ or cleared (not recorded which). The genes are TRBV19 and TRBJ2-1; 12 bases match TRBD2. Sample: blood buffy coat. CDR3: CASSMASGRAGSYNEQFF. The CDR3 DNA, read in part, is TGTGCCAGTAGTATGGCTAGCGGGAGGGCCGGGTCCTACAATGAG.